Sequencing of this T cell receptor beta chain was carried out in a study of Graves' ophthalmopathy and Graves' hyperthyroidism. The study's findings and limits: Blood samples also showed most expanded thyroid clonotypes exceeding 0.001 frequency. With 70.59% sensitivity and over 72% specificity, the model predicted ophthalmopathy progression.

This clonotype was seen at least ten times. Its antigen is unknown. In this cohort, patients with other autoimmune diseases, uncontrolled infections, pregnancy or lactation were excluded. Diagnosis was based on clinical symptoms, serum thyroxine, TRAb, thyroid ultrasound and orbital computed tomography. V was pared by 1 base and J by 5 bases, with 14 bases between. Germline V CDR1 and CDR2: SEHNR, FQNEAQ (reference sequence). This CDR3 is 15 amino acids long. Scientists amplified the TCR beta CDR3 regions from RNA transcripts. The authors performed first-round RT-PCR with HTBI primers and then a second-round multiplex PCR. MiXCR, applied by TCRdb to the multiplex PCR reads, yields one record per CDR3 protein. The repertoire holds roughly 1.1 million distinct CDR3 sequences, with 35% to 45% as singletons.

The chain joins TRBV7-9 to TRBJ2-5; unclear D gene. The specimen sequenced was peripheral blood or thyroid tissue (not recorded which). The TCR originated in an adult man with Graves' hyperthyroidism. CDR3 nucleotide sequence: TGTGCCAGCAGCTTAGGTGGCAGGAGTTGGGAGACCCAGTACTTC. It codes for CASSLGGRSWETQYF.